Here is one T cell receptor (beta chain) with its context. These data are taken from a study of blood T cell repertoires in COVID-19. Study-level information: T cells, B-cell-depleted T cells, or PBMCs provided the cDNA or gDNA that served as material.

This CDR3 has 13 amino acids. CDR1 SGHTA and CDR2 FQGTGA come from the germline V gene. Trimming left V 2 bases short and J 4 bases short, with 5 bases between. Assay: immunoSEQ multiplex PCR; the TCRdb copy retains only in-frame clones and omits some. Counted here are nearly 85,000 clones, more than 70% occurring once; the ten biggest clones make up over 15%. Sequenced sample: peripheral blood. The TCR originated in a woman aged 60-70 years with acute or convalescent COVID-19. V is TRBV7-3 and J is TRBJ2-2; the D is unclear. In DNA, the CDR3 is TGTGCCAGCAGCTTACTCAGCACCGGGGAGCTGTTTTTT. It yields the protein CASSLLSTGELFF.